One TCR beta chain is described in this entry. Data came from immunoSEQ multiplex PCR; TCRdb stores just in-frame clones and leaves some out. Of a few hundred thousand clones listed, approximately 85% are singletons. The source of the sample is a study of blood T cell repertoires in COVID-19. Study at large: PBMCs, B-cell-depleted T cells, or T cells provided the cDNA or gDNA that made up the material.

The germline V gene has CDR1 KGHSH and CDR2 LQKENI. CDR3 length: 14 residues. V was pared by 3 bases and J by 8 bases, with 16 bases between. Participants' reported clinical history set cohort assignment. Before being deemed recovered, Cohort 3 donors had two negative PCRs, clearance, or symptom resolution. The rearrangement joins TRBV18 to TRBJ1-1; D possibly corresponds to TRBD1 (5 bases). Sequencing input: PBMCs or T cells enriched from blood (not recorded which). This sequence was found in a woman aged 30 to 39 who had recovered from COVID-19. CDR3 coding DNA: TGTGCCAGCTCACCCGACTCTCGTCCAGGGGAAGCTTTCTTT. This sequence encodes CASSPDSRPGEAFF.